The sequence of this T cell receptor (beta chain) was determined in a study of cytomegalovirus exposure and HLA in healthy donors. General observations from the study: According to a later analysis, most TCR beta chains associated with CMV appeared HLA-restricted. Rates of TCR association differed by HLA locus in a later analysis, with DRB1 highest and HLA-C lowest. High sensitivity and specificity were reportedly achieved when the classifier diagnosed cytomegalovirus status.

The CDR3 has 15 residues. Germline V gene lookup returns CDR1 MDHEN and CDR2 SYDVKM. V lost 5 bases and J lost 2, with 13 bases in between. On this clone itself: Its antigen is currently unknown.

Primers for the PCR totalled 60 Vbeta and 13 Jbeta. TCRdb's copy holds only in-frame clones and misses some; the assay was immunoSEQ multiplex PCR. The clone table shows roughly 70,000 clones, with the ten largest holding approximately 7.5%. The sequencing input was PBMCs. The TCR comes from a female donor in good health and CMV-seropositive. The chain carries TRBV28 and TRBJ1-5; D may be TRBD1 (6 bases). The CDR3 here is CASSTAGVGNQPQHF. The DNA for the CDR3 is TGTGCCAGCAGTACCGCAGGGGTTGGCAATCAGCCCCAGCATTTT.